This T cell receptor (beta chain) was sequenced in a study of blood T cells in healthy people across ages. Study-level points and caveats: Higher diversity, along with more naive CD4+ cells, distinguished long-lived donors from aged donors. The study found TCR beta diversity correlated strongly with naive T cell percentage.

Of note for this clonotype: What it recognizes is unknown.

Healthy Caucasians from Russia aged about 6 to 90 served as donors. The CDR3 length is 14 residues. The junction had 17 bases not matched to a gene; V was cut back by 10 bases and J by 11 bases. Germline V gives CDR1 WSHSY, CDR2 SAAADI. Combining a sample-barcoded 5' primer with a J-beta primer mix, a second PCR ran for about 6 to 12 cycles. Each cDNA molecule received a tag from a template-switch adaptor that had 12 random nucleotides. MiXCR was run by TCRdb on the 5' RACE reads, yielding one entry per CDR3 protein. The sample records about 1.7 million distinct CDR3 sequences, 28% being singletons. The chain employs TRBV10-2 and TRBJ2-5, with 9 bases identical to TRBD2. This clonotype originated in a woman between 25 and 40 years old in good health. The sample consisted of blood. CDR3 sequence reads: CAKKRGARWDEQYF. The CDR3 bases are TGCGCCAAAAAGCGGGGGGCCCGTTGGGATGAGCAGTACTTC.